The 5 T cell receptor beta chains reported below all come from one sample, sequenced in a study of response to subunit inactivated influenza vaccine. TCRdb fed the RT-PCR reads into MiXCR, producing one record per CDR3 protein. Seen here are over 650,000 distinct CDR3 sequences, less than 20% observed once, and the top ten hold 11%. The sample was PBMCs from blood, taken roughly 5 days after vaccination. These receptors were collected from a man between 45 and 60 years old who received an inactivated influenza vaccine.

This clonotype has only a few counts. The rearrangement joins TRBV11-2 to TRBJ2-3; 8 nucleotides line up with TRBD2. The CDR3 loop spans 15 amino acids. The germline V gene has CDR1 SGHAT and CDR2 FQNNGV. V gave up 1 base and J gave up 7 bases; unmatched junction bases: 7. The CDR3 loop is CASSLGRGGPHTQYF. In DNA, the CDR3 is TGTGCCAGCAGCTTAGGTCGCGGGGGGCCACATACGCAGTATTTT.

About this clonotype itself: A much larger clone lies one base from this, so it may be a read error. In nucleotides, the CDR3 is TGTGCCAGCAGCACATCCTGGGGTAGTACTGTAGCTTTCTTT. It encodes CASSTSWGSTVAFF. The gene calls are TRBV11-2 and TRBJ1-1, with D unresolved. This CDR3 has 14 residues. CDR1 and CDR2 (germline): SGHAT, FQNNGV.

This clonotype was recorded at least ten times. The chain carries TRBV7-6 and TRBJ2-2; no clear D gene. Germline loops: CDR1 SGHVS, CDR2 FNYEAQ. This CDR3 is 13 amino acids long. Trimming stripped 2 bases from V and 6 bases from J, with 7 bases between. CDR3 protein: CASSLIFPGELFF. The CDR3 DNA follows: TGTGCCAGCAGCTTAATCTTTCCCGGGGAGCTGTTTTTT.

CDR3 nucleotide sequence: TGTGCCAGCAGTTATCGGACAGGATCTACCACCACTAGCACAGATACGCAGTATTTT. It encodes CASSYRTGSTTTSTDTQYF. This chain uses TRBV6-2 or TRBV6-3 with TRBJ2-3; 7 bases map to TRBD1. The CDR3 loop spans 19 amino acids. Germline loops: CDR1 MNHEY, CDR2 SVGEGT. Losses at the gene ends were 3 bases for V and 0 bases for J; bases not matched to a gene: 15.

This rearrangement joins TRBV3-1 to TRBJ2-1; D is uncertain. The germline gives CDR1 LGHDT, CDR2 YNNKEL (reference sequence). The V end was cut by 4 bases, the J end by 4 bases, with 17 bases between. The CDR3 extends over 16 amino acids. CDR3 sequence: CASSLLGPSSYNEQFF. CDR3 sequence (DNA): TGTGCCAGCAGCCTCCTCGGACCTTCATCTTACAATGAGCAGTTCTTC.